This T cell receptor beta chain is drawn from a study of patients and donors after allogeneic stem cell transplantation. This CDR3 contains 13 residues. CDR1 and CDR2 from the germline V gene are DFQATT and SNEGSKA (reference sequence). Trimming left V 5 bases short and J 3 bases short, with 11 bases between. This clonotype was recorded a few times. TCRdb processed the RT-PCR reads anew with MiXCR; each CDR3 protein has one entry. Of about 960,000 distinct CDR3 sequences listed, more than 15% are singletons. Input material: blood, either unsorted or a sorted T cell fraction (not recorded which). This clonotype was sampled from a human donor who was either an allogeneic HSCT recipient or a stem cell or donor lymphocyte infusion donor (not recorded which). It is not recorded whose cells these are; they may come from a transplant donor. This sequence joins TRBV20-1 and TRBJ1-3; D uncertain. CDR3 nucleotides: TGCAGTGCTGAGCCGCGGGGTGGAAACACCATATATTTT. Translated, it gives CSAEPRGGNTIYF.